This T cell receptor (beta chain) was found in a study of Graves' ophthalmopathy and Graves' hyperthyroidism. Study conclusions and caveats: The majority of expanded thyroid clonotypes above 0.001 frequency also occurred in blood.

The CDR3 is 14 amino acids. Germline V gene lookup returns CDR1 LGHDT and CDR2 YNNKEL (reference sequence). Deletions cut 1 base from V and 6 bases from J, with 12 bases between. This clonotype was observed many times. What it binds is unknown. Amplified TCR beta CDR3 regions were obtained using RNA transcripts as template. RT-PCR in the first round used HTBI primers; a second-round multiplex PCR followed. TCRdb independently ran MiXCR on the multiplex PCR reads; one entry per CDR3 protein. Of some 350,000 distinct CDR3 sequences in the sample, roughly a sixth were seen once. Enrollment excluded any patients with other autoimmune diseases, uncontrolled infections, pregnancy or lactation. Clinical symptoms, serum thyroxine, TRAb, thyroid ultrasound and orbital computed tomography formed the basis of diagnosis. PBMCs were density-gradient isolated from approximately 10 ml fresh blood.

This TCR was sampled from an adult woman with stable Graves' hyperthyroidism. Specimen: peripheral blood. The V call is TRBV3-1, the J call TRBJ1-2, with D uncertain. Here the CDR3 reads CASSQVSGMDGYTF. CDR3 DNA: TGTGCCAGCAGCCAAGTATCGGGTATGGATGGCTACACCTTC.